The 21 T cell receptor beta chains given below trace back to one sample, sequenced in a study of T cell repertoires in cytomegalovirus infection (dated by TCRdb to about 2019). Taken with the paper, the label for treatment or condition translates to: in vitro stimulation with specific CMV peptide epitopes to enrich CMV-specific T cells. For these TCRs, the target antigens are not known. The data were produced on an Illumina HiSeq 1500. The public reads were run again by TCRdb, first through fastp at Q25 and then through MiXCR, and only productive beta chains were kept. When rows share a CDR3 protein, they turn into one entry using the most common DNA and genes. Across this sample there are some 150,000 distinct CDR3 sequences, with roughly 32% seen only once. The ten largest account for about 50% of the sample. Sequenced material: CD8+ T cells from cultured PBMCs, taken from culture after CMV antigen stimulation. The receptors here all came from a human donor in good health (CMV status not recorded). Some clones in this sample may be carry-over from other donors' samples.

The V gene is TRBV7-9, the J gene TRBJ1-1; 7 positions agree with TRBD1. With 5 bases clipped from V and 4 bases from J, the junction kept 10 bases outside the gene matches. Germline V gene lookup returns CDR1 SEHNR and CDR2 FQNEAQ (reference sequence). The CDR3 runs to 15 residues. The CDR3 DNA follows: TGTGCCAGCAGCCCCCCAGGGGGATTAGTCACTGAAGCTTTCTTT. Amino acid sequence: CASSPPGGLVTEAFF.

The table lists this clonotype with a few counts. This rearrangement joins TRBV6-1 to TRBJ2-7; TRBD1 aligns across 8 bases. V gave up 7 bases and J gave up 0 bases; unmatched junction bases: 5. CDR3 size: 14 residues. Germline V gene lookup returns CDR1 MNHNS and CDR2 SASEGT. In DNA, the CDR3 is TGTGCCAGCACCAGGGGGCAGGGCTCCTACGAGCAGTACTTC. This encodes CASTRGQGSYEQYF.

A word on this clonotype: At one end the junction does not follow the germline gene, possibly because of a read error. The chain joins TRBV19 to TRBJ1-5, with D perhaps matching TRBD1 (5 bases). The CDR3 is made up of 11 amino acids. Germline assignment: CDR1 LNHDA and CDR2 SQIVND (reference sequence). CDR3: CASSSGEPQRF. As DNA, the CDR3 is TGTGCCAGTAGTTCGGGGGAGCCCCAGCGTTTT.

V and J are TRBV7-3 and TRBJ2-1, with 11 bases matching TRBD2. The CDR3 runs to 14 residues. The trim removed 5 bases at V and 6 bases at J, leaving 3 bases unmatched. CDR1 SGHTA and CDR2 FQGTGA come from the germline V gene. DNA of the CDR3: TGTGCCAGCAGCGAAACTAGCGGGGGCAATGAGCAGTTCTTC. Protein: CASSETSGGNEQFF.

The CDR3 nucleotides are TGTGCCAGCAGTTTAAGAGCTGATCAGCCCCAGCATTTT. Its protein product is CASSLRADQPQHF. The rearrangement links TRBV27 to TRBJ1-5, with D hard to call. There are 13 residues in the CDR3. The V end was cut by 2 bases, the J end by 5 bases, with 7 bases between. CDR1 and CDR2 from the germline V gene are MNHEY and SMNVEV (reference sequence).

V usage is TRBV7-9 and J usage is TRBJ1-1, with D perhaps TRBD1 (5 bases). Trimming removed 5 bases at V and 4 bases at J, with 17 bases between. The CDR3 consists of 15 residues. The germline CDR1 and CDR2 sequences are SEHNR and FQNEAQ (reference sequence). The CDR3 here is CASSPSWGGGTEAFF. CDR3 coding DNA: TGTGCCAGCAGCCCCTCTTGGGGGGGTGGCACTGAAGCTTTCTTT.

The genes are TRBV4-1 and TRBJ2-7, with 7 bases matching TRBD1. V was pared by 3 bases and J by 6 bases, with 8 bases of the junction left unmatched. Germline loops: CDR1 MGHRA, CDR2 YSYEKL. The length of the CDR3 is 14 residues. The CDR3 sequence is CASSQSGTAGEQYF. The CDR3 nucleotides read TGCGCCAGCAGCCAGTCCGGGACAGCAGGCGAGCAGTACTTC.

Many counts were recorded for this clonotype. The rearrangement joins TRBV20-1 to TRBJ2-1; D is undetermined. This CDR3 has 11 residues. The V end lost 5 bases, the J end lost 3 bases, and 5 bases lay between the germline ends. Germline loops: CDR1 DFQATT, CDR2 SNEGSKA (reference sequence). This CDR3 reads CSALDYNEQFF. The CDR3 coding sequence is TGCAGTGCTCTCGACTACAATGAGCAGTTCTTC.

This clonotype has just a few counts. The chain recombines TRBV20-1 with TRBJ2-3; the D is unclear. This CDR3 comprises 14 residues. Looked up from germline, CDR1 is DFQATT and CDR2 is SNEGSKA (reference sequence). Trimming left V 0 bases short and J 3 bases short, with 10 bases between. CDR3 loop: CSARDLVGTDTQYF. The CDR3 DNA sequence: TGCAGTGCTAGAGATCTTGTGGGGACAGATACGCAGTATTTT.

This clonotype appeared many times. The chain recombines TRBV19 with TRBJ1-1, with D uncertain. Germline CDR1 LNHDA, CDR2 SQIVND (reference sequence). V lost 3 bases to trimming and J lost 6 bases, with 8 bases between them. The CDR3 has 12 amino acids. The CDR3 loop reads CASSIFGAEAFF. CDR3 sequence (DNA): TGTGCCAGTAGTATCTTCGGGGCTGAAGCTTTCTTT.

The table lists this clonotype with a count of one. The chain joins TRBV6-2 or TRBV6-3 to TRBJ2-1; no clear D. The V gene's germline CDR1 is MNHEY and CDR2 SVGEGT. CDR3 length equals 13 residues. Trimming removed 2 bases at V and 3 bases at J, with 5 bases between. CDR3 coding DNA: TGTGCCAGCAGTTACAACCACTACAATGAGCAGTTCTTC. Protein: CASSYNHYNEQFF.

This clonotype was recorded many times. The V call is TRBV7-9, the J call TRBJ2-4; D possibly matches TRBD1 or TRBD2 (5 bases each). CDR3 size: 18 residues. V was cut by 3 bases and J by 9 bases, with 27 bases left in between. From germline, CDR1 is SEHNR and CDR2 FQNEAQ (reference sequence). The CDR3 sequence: CASSFIGDLTRAKPIQYF. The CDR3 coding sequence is TGTGCCAGCAGCTTCATAGGGGACCTTACTCGGGCAAAACCCATTCAGTACTTC.

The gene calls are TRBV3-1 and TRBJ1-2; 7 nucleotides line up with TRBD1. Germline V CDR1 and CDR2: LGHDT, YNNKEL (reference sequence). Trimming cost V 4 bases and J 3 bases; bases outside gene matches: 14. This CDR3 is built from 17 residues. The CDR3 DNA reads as TGTGCCAGCAGCCGAGCCGGGACAGAAAGCGGCTACTATGGCTACACCTTC. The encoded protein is CASSRAGTESGYYGYTF.

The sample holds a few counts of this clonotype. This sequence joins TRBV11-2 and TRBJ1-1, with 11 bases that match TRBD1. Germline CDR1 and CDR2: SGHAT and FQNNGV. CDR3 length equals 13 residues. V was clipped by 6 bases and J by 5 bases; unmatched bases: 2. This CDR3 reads CASRDRGQTEAFF. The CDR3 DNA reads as TGTGCCAGCAGGGACAGGGGGCAGACTGAAGCTTTCTTT.

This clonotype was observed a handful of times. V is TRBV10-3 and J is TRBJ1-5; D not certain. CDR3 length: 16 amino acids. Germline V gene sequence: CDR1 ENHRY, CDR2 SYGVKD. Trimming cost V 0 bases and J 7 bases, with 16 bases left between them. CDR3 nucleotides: TGTGCCATCAGTGAGTCAACAATGGGTCCGGAACAGCCCCAGCATTTT. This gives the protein CAISESTMGPEQPQHF.

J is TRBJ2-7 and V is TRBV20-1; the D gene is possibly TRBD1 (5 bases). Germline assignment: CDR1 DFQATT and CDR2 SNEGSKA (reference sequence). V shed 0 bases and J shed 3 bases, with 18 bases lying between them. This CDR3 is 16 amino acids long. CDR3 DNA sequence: TGCAGTGCTAGAGATTATAAGGGTTTAGGGGTCTACGAGCAGTACTTC. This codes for CSARDYKGLGVYEQYF.

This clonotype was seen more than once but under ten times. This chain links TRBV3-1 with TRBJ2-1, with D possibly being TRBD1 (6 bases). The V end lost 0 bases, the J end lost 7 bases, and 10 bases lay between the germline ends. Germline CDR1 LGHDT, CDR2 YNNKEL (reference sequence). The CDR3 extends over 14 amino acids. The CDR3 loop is CASSQEGQGNEQFF. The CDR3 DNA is TGTGCCAGCAGCCAAGAAGGGCAGGGGAATGAGCAGTTCTTC.

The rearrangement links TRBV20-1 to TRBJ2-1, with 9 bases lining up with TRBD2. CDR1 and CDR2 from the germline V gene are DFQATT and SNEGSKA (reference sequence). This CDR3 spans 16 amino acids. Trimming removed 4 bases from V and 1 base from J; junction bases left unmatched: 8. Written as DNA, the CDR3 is TGCAGTGCTAAAACCTTAGCGGGGGAATCCTACAATGAGCAGTTCTTC. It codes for CSAKTLAGESYNEQFF.

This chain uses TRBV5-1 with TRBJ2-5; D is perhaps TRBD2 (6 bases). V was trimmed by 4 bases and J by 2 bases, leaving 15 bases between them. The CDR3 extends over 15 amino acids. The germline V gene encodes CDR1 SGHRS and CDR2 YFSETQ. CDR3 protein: CASSPEAGVQETQYF. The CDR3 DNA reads TGCGCCAGCAGCCCCGAAGCGGGCGTACAAGAGACCCAGTACTTC.

The CDR3 loop is CASSLEGWDQPQHF. The CDR3 DNA sequence: TGTGCCAGCAGCTTAGAAGGGTGGGATCAGCCCCAGCATTTT. The chain uses TRBV7-9 and TRBJ1-5, with D hard to call. V was cut by 1 base and J by 5 bases, with 9 bases left in between. This CDR3 is built from 14 residues. Germline CDR1 and CDR2: SEHNR and FQNEAQ (reference sequence).

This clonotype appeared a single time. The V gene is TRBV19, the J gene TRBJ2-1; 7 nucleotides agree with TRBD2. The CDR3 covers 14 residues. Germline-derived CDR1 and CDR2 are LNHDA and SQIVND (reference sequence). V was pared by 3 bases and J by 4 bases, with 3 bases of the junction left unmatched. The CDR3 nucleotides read TGTGCCAGTAGTATTTCTAGCGGATACAATGAGCAGTTCTTC. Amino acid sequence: CASSISSGYNEQFF.